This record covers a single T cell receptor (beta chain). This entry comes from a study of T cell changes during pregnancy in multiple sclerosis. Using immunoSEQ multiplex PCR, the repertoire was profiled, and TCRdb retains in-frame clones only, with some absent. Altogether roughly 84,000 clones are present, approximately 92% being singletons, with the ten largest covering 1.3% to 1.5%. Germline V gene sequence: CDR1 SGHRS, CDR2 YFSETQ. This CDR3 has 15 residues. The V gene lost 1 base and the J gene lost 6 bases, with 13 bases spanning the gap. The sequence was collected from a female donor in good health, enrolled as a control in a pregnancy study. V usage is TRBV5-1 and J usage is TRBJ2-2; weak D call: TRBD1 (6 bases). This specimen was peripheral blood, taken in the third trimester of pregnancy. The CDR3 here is CASSLTGYNAGELFF. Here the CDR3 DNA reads TGCGCCAGCAGCTTGACAGGGTACAATGCCGGGGAGCTGTTTTTT.